What follows are 21 T cell receptor beta chains derived from one specimen sequenced in a study of radiation and T cells in renal cell carcinoma. Time point defined: blood 4 weeks post-SBRT, at nephrectomy. Treatment described: 15 Gy SBRT to primary tumor, nephrectomy 4 weeks later. TCRdb keeps only in-frame clones here, not all; method: immunoSEQ multiplex PCR. Seen here are 140,000 to 150,000 clones, approximately 86% observed once, and the top ten hold under 20%. Source: blood, taken from a patient whose treatment included radiotherapy and nephrectomy. The receptors originated from a woman aged 50 to 60 with renal cell carcinoma.

The genes are TRBV7-2 and TRBJ1-1; D remains ambiguous. Trimming took 2 bases from V and 4 from J, leaving 8 bases between them. This CDR3 comprises 13 residues. Germline V CDR1 and CDR2: SGHTA, FQGNSA. Written as DNA, the CDR3 is TGTGCCAGCAGCTTAAACACGGGCACTGAAGCTTTCTTT. Translating gives CASSLNTGTEAFF.

In this sample, this clone turned up once. J is TRBJ2-6 and V is TRBV7-6; D unclear. The CDR3 sequence is 16 residues long. V was shortened by 3 bases and J by 0 bases, with 9 bases between the two germline ends. Germline V gives CDR1 SGHVS, CDR2 FNYEAQ. The CDR3 region is CASSLGSLSGANVLTF. CDR3 in DNA: TGTGCCAGCAGCTTGGGAAGTCTCTCTGGGGCCAACGTCCTGACTTTC.

In this sample, this clone turned up once. The chain has TRBV18 and TRBJ2-7; 12 bases agree with TRBD1. Germline values: CDR1 KGHSH, CDR2 LQKENI. The CDR3 length is 14 residues. V was pared by 5 bases and J by 5 bases, with 4 bases of the junction left unmatched. CDR3 sequence (DNA): TGTGCCAGCTCAACCGGGGACAGGGGGCACGAGCAGTACTTC. It is translated as CASSTGDRGHEQYF.

This chain links TRBV14 with TRBJ2-3; 9 positions match TRBD2. The CDR3 covers 13 residues. V lost 9 bases, J lost 7 bases, and 8 bases stayed unmatched. The germline CDR1 and CDR2 sequences are SGHDN and FVKESK. This chain's CDR3 is CASNRAGGNTQYF. CDR3 nucleotides: TGTGCCAGTAATCGCGCGGGGGGGAATACGCAGTATTTT. Filled out from reference TRBV14 and TRBJ2-3, the complete variable domain reads EAGVTQFPSHSVIEKGQTVTLRCDPISGHDNLYWYRRVMGKEIKFLLHFVKESKQDESGMPNNRFLAERTGGTYSTLKVQPAELEDSGVYFCASNRAGGNTQYFGPGTRLTVL.

The CDR3 region has the DNA TGTGCCAGCAGCACTATCAGGGGGCTCACTGAAGCTTTCTTT. Its protein product is CASSTIRGLTEAFF. V is TRBV27 and J is TRBJ1-1; 8 nucleotides line up with TRBD1. The CDR3 has 14 residues. CDR1 is MNHEY and CDR2 is SMNVEV in the germline V gene (reference sequence). The V and J ends lost 6 bases and 4 bases, in that order; junction bases with no gene match: 7.

The V and J genes are TRBV19 and TRBJ1-5; D unclear. In germline, CDR1 is LNHDA, CDR2 SQIVND (reference sequence). The CDR3 sequence is 14 residues long. Trimming took 1 base from V and 9 from J, leaving 13 bases between them. The DNA for the CDR3 is TGTGCCAGTAGTATAGGGGCCGAAATTGGGCCCCAGCATTTT. This encodes CASSIGAEIGPQHF.

The V call is TRBV2, the J call TRBJ1-2; 9 bases fit TRBD1. V trimming: 6 bases; J trimming: 12 bases; junction bases outside the gene matches: 8. This CDR3 is 12 amino acids long. Per the germline V gene, CDR1 is SNHLY and CDR2 is FYNNEI. The DNA for the CDR3 is TGTGCCAGCAGCGGGACAGGGAGGACCGACACCTTC. Translating it yields CASSGTGRTDTF.

The chain recombines TRBV4-1 with TRBJ1-5; possibly TRBD1 for D (5 bases). The CDR3 totals 18 residues. Trimming left V 0 bases short and J 3 bases short, with 18 bases between. Per the germline V gene, CDR1 is MGHRA and CDR2 is YSYEKL. CDR3 residues: CASSQDGEGTVVNQPQHF. CDR3 DNA sequence: TGCGCCAGCAGCCAAGATGGGGAAGGGACTGTTGTCAATCAGCCCCAGCATTTT.

The J gene is TRBJ1-2, the V gene TRBV5-8; TRBD1 is a possible D gene (5 bases). Trimming took off 4 bases at V and 3 bases at J, with 13 bases between the two ends. The CDR3 sequence is 14 residues long. Germline CDR1 SGHTS, CDR2 YDEGEE. In DNA, the CDR3 is TGTGCCAGCAGCCTTCGAGGGGTCGACTATGGCTACACCTTC. The encoded protein is CASSLRGVDYGYTF.

The V call is TRBV15, the J call TRBJ2-1; 12 nucleotides align to TRBD2. The CDR3 has 16 residues. The V gene's germline CDR1 is LNHNV and CDR2 YYDKDF (reference sequence). V lost 0 bases, J lost 8 bases, and 5 bases stayed unmatched. The CDR3 is CATSRDRTSGRHEQFF. CDR3 bases: TGTGCCACCAGCAGAGATCGTACTAGCGGGAGGCATGAGCAGTTCTTC.

As DNA, the CDR3 is TGTGCCAGCAGTTTATCTGTAGGAGGCAGCACCATATATTTT. Protein sequence: CASSLSVGGSTIYF. The V gene is TRBV28, the J gene TRBJ1-3; D is unresolved. The CDR3 loop spans 14 amino acids. Germline CDR1 MDHEN, CDR2 SYDVKM. Trimming cost V 1 base and J 9 bases, with 13 bases left between them. Combining the CDR3 with reference TRBV28 and TRBJ1-3 gives the whole variable domain DVKVTQSSRYLVKRTGEKVFLECVQDMDHENMFWYRQDPGLGLRLIYFSYDVKMKEKGDIPEGYSVSREKKERFSLILESASTNQTSMYLCASSLSVGGSTIYFGEGSWLTVV.

The chain links TRBV18 to TRBJ1-1, with 12 bases identical to TRBD1. The CDR3 runs 18 residues. The V segment lost 6 bases and the J segment 1 base; nucleotides outside the gene matches: 12. Looked up from germline, CDR1 is KGHSH and CDR2 is LQKENI. CDR3 sequence: CASSFSRDRGQRNTEAFF. The CDR3 DNA reads TGTGCCAGCTCCTTCAGCCGGGACAGGGGGCAAAGGAACACTGAAGCTTTCTTT.

This sequence joins TRBV20-1 and TRBJ2-2, with D uncertain. The CDR3 covers 11 residues. Trimming took off 5 bases at V and 11 bases at J, with 12 bases between the two ends. Germline V gene lookup returns CDR1 DFQATT and CDR2 SNEGSKA (reference sequence). The DNA of the CDR3 is TGCAGTGCTGCCGGAGTAGGCGAGCTGTTTTTT. This encodes CSAAGVGELFF.

The chain links TRBV5-1 to TRBJ2-5; D is undetermined. Germline V CDR1 and CDR2: SGHRS, YFSETQ. V lost 1 base and J 1 base, leaving 11 bases between the germline ends. The CDR3 totals 15 residues. The CDR3 DNA sequence: TGCGCCAGCAGCTTGCTCCCGGGCGTCCAAGAGACCCAGTACTTC. It translates to CASSLLPGVQETQYF.

The genes are TRBV7-3 and TRBJ1-1; weak D call: TRBD1 (6 bases). Trimming cost V 1 base and J 0 bases, with 15 bases left between them. Germline V CDR1 and CDR2: SGHTA, FQGTGA. This CDR3 has 17 residues. As DNA, the CDR3 is TGTGCCAGCAGCTTAAGCGTGGGAGACAGGTTGAACACTGAAGCTTTCTTT. Translated, it gives CASSLSVGDRLNTEAFF.

The chain joins TRBV5-6 to TRBJ1-1; a possible D gene is TRBD1 (5 bases). The CDR3 contains 12 residues. Trimming took off 0 bases at V and 10 bases at J, with 10 bases between the two ends. Germline values: CDR1 SGHDT, CDR2 YYEEEE. The CDR3 DNA reads TGTGCCAGCAGCTTGGGATGGGGGAGAGCTTTCTTT. Its translation is CASSLGWGRAFF.

The chain is built from TRBV5-1 and TRBJ1-6; D is undetermined. From germline, CDR1 is SGHRS and CDR2 YFSETQ. This CDR3 is 16 amino acids long. Trimming left V 0 bases short and J 4 bases short, with 11 bases between. The CDR3, as DNA: TGCGCCAGCAGCTTGGTAGGGTCCGAGTATAATTCACCCCTCCACTTT. Amino acid sequence: CASSLVGSEYNSPLHF.

In its sample, this clone was seen once. The chain joins TRBV7-9 to TRBJ1-1, with TRBD1 identical over 8 bases. Germline CDR1 is SEHNR and CDR2 is FQNEAQ (reference sequence). J gave up 5 bases and V 2 bases, and 7 bases lay outside the gene matches. CDR3 length equals 15 residues. CDR3 sequence: CASSLPEGQATEAFF. DNA for the CDR3: TGTGCCAGCAGCTTACCCGAGGGACAGGCTACTGAAGCTTTCTTT.

This rearrangement joins TRBV25-1 to TRBJ1-5; weak D call: TRBD1 (5 bases). The CDR3 has 14 residues. V lost 3 bases, J lost 7 bases, and 13 bases lay in between. Per the germline V gene, CDR1 is MGHDK and CDR2 is SYGVNS. CDR3 amino acids: CASSEFGTGQPQHF. The CDR3 coding sequence is TGTGCCAGCAGTGAGTTCGGGACGGGGCAGCCCCAGCATTTT.

V is TRBV15 and J is TRBJ2-5; no reliable D call. This CDR3 region has 15 residues. Trimming took off 1 base at V and 5 bases at J, with 14 bases between the two ends. Germline V CDR1 and CDR2: LNHNV, YYDKDF (reference sequence). The CDR3 loop reads CATSRALGTFETQYF. CDR3 DNA: TGTGCCACCAGCAGAGCCTTAGGTACTTTTGAGACCCAGTACTTC.

This clone turned up a few times. The rearrangement uses TRBV19 and TRBJ2-5; possibly TRBD1 for D (5 bases). Trimming took 4 bases from V and 0 from J, leaving 9 bases between them. Germline lookup yields CDR1 LNHDA and CDR2 SQIVND (reference sequence). CDR3 size: 14 residues. The DNA of the CDR3 is TGTGCCAGTAGTAGGGGCGCGTACCAAGAGACCCAGTACTTC. Translated: CASSRGAYQETQYF.